This T cell receptor (beta chain) was identified during a study of shared clonotypes between healthy human individuals. Per germline, CDR1 SGHRS and CDR2 YFSETQ. The CDR3 covers 15 residues. The junction had 6 bases not matched to a gene; V was cut back by 3 bases and J by 5 bases. On this clone itself: This CDR3 is also generated by other DNA sequences in the sample.

Data came from immunoSEQ multiplex PCR; TCRdb stores just in-frame clones and leaves some out. This sample has approximately 2,000,000 clones, with approximately 90% found just once. Sample: naive CD4+ T cells from PBMCs. Documented subset: CD45RA+ positively selected. This sequence was found in a man between 18 and 29 years old in good health. Some clones in this sample may be carry-over from other donors' samples. The rearrangement links TRBV5-1 to TRBJ2-7; 12 bases agree with TRBD2. The CDR3 DNA reads as TGCGCCAGCAGCTCCCGACTAGCGGGAGTTCACGAGCAGTACTTC. This translates into CASSSRLAGVHEQYF. The whole variable domain, remainder taken from reference TRBV5-1 and TRBJ2-7, is KAGVTQTPRYLIKTRGQQVTLSCSPISGHRSVSWYQQTPGQGLQFLFEYFSETQRNKGNFPGRFSGRQFSNSRSEMNVSTLELGDSALYLCASSSRLAGVHEQYFGPGTRLTVT.